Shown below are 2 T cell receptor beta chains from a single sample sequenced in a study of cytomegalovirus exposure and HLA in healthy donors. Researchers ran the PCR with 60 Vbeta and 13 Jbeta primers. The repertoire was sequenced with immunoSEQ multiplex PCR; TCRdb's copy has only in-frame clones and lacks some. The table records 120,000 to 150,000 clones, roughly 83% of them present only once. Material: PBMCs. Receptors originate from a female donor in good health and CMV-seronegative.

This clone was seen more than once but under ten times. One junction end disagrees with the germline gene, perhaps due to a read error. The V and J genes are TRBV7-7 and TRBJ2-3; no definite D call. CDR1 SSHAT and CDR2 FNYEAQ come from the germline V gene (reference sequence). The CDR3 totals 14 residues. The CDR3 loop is CASSPSDLADTQYF. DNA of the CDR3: TGTGCTAGCAGCCCCTCCGATCTTGCGGATACGCAGTATTTT.

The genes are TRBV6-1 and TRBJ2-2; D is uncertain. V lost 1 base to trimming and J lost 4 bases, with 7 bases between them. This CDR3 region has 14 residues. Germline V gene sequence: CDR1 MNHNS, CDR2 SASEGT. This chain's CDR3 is CASSEGVSTGELFF. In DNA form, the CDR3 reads TGTGCCAGCAGTGAAGGTGTGAGCACCGGGGAGCTGTTTTTT.